A selection of T cell receptor beta chains follows, all from one sample in a study of B cell selection in AIRE deficiency. The repertoire was sequenced with immunoSEQ multiplex PCR; TCRdb's copy has only in-frame clones and lacks some. The data show 23,000 or so clones, with over 95% seen just once and over 0.2% held by the top ten. Sequenced material: CD4+CD127+ conventional T cells sorted from PBMCs. These receptors were taken from a human donor in good health. Both conserved end residues are part of each CDR3. A D gene is named only where the DNA matches it firmly. Size values are once, few and many counts, or a class for expanded clones, and some rows have none.

size	J	D	V	DNA	CDR3
NA	TRBJ2-1	NA	TRBV5-1	TGCGCCAGCAGCTTGAGGCTACCTTACAATGAGCAGTTCTTC	CASSLRLPYNEQFF
NA	TRBJ2-6	NA	TRBV7-7	TGTGCCAGCAGCTCCAAAATTAAGTGCCACAAATCGGGCCAACGTCTGACTTTC	CASSSKIKCHKSGQRLTF
NA	TRBJ2-7	TRBD2	TRBV19	TGTGCCAGTAAGACTTTTAGCGGGGCCTACGAGCAGTACTTC	CASKTFSGAYEQYF
NA	TRBJ1-2	NA	TRBV29-1	TGCAGCGTAAAGACCGAGTCGGAGTATGGCTACACCTTC	CSVKTESEYGYTF
NA	TRBJ1-1	NA	TRBV27	TGTGCCAGCAGTTCCTCTTATGGGGGGACTAGGGGGAACACTGAAGCTTTCTTT	CASSSSYGGTRGNTEAFF
once	TRBJ2-4	NA	TRBV28	TGTGCCAGCAGTGGAGGGGATTTGGGCAAAAACATTCAGTACTTC	CASSGGDLGKNIQYF
NA	TRBJ2-3	TRBD2	TRBV9	TGTGCCAGCAGCGAGAGCGGGGGGGCCGGAGATACGCAGTATTTT	CASSESGGAGDTQYF
NA	TRBJ1-1	NA	TRBV28	TGTGCCAGCAGGGAGGGCACTGAAGCTTTCTTT	CASREGTEAFF
NA	TRBJ1-1	NA	TRBV5-1	TGCGCCAGCAGCCTAGCCTCAGGGGCGTACGAAGCTTTCTTT	CASSLASGAYEAFF
NA	TRBJ2-3	NA	TRBV28	TGTGCCAGTAGAAGCACAGATACGCAGTATTTT	CASRSTDTQYF
NA	TRBJ2-5	TRBD1	TRBV19	TGTGCCAGTAGTATGGCGGACAGGGACGGCCAAGAGACCCAGTACTTC	CASSMADRDGQETQYF
NA	TRBJ2-7	NA	TRBV11-1	TGTGCCAGCAGCCCAAGGACACCTCCTTTTGTCGCCTACGAGCAGTACTTC	CASSPRTPPFVAYEQYF
NA	TRBJ2-1	NA	TRBV7-6	TGTGCCAGCAGCCTCCCCTGGGCGGGGAACAATGAGCAGTTCTTC	CASSLPWAGNNEQFF
once	TRBJ1-1	NA	TRBV18	TGTGCCAGCTCAGATCAGCGGCCAAACACTGAAGCTTTCTTT	CASSDQRPNTEAFF
NA	TRBJ1-5	NA	TRBV7-9	TGTGCCAGCAGCTTAGTGGGGCGGGGTTCTAGCAATCAGCCCCAGCATTTT	CASSLVGRGSSNQPQHF
NA	TRBJ2-1	NA	TRBV7-2	TGTGCCAGCAGCTTATTCGGGGATGAGCAGTTCTTC	CASSLFGDEQFF
NA	TRBJ2-5	TRBD2	TRBV5-4	TGTGCCAGCAGCCAACGGACTACGGCGGGGGTTGAGACCCAGTACTTC	CASSQRTTAGVETQYF